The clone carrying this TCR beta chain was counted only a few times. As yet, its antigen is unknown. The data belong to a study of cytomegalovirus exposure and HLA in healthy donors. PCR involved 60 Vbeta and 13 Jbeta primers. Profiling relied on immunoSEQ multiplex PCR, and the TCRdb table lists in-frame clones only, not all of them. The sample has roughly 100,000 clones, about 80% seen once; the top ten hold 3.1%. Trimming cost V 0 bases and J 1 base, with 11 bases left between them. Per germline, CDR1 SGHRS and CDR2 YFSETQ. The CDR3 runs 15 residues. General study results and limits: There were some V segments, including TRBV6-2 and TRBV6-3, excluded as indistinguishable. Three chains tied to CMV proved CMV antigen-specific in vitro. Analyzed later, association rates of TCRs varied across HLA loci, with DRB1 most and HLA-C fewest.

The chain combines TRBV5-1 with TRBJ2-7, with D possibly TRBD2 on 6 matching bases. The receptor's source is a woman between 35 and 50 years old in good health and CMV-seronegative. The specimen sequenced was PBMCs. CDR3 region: CASSLGGGASYEQYF. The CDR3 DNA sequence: TGCGCCAGCAGCTTGGGAGGCGGGGCGTCCTACGAGCAGTACTTC.